What follows describes a single T cell receptor beta chain. Antigen specificity is unknown. Germline V gene sequence: CDR1 SGHDT, CDR2 YYEEEE. This CDR3 comprises 13 residues. V lost 1 base and J 2 bases, leaving 7 bases between the germline ends. PCR primers comprised 60 Vbeta and 13 Jbeta primers. Sequenced by immunoSEQ multiplex PCR; TCRdb stores in-frame clones only, minus some. The top ten hold about 2.5% of the sample, which has about 170,000 clones, 75% to 90% seen once. This sample was taken from a study of cytomegalovirus exposure and HLA in healthy donors. Study overall: As released early, the data held some 80 million unique TCRs from HLA-typed donors.

Study conclusions and caveats: Likely technical artifact: a cluster of highly shared sequence variants. Cytomegalovirus status was reportedly diagnosed by the classifier with high sensitivity and specificity.

Sequenced material: PBMCs. The chain recombines TRBV5-6 with TRBJ2-7; D is unclear. This receptor was identified in a male donor in good health and CMV-seronegative. CDR3 DNA: TGTGCCAGCAGCTTGTGGGCAGCCTACGAGCAGTACTTC. Translating it yields CASSLWAAYEQYF.